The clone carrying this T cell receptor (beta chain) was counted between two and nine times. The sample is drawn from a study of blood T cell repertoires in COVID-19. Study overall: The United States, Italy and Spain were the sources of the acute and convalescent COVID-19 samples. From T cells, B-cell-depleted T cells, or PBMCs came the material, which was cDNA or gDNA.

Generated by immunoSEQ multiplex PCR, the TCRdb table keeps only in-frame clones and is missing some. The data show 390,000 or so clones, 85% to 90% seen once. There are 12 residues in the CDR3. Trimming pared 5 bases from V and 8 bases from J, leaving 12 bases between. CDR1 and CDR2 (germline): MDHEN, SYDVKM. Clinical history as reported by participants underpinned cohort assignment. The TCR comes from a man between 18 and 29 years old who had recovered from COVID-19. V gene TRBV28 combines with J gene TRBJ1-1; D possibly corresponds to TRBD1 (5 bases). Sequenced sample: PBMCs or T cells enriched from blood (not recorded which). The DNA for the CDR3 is TGTGCCAGCAGTCTACCACAGGTCGAAGCTTTCTTT. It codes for CASSLPQVEAFF.